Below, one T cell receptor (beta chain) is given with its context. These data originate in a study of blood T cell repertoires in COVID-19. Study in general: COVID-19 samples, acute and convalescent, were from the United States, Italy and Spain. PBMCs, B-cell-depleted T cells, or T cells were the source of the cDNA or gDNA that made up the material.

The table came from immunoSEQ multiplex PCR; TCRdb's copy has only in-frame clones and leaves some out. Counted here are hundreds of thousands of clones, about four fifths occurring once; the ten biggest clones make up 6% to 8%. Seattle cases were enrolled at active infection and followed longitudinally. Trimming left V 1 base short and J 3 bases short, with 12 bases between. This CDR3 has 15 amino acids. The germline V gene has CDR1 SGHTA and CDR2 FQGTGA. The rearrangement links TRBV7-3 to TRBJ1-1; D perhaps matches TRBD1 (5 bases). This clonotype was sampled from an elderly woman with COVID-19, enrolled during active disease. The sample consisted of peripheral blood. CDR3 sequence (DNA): TGTGCCAGCAGCTTAATGGGGAAGGGGTACACTGAAGCTTTCTTT. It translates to CASSLMGKGYTEAFF.